Listed below are T cell receptor beta chains from one sample, sequenced in a study of CD8 T cells in Susac syndrome. TCRdb reprocessed the immunoSEQ multiplex PCR reads via MiXCR and lists one record per CDR3 protein. The top ten clones hold about 0.68% of a sample with tens of thousands of distinct CDR3 sequences, roughly 96% of them seen once. The sample was CD8+ T cells from PBMCs. These TCRs come from a human donor with Susac syndrome. The CDR3 runs from the conserved cysteine through the conserved F or W. Fields, in order: V gene, J gene, CDR3 protein.

TRBV20-1,TRBJ1-1,CSAQGAWNTEAFF
TRBV20-1,TRBJ2-5,CSASPQQETQYF
TRBV29-1,TRBJ1-3,CSVDAGQGSSGNTIYF
TRBV18,TRBJ2-2,CASSPAQDGTGELFF
TRBV30,TRBJ1-4,CACEGATNEKLFF
TRBV7-2,TRBJ1-4,CASSLQGFATNEKLFF
TRBV3-1,TRBJ2-7,CASSQGLAAGPYF
TRBV29-1,TRBJ1-5,CSVGGVGTQHF
TRBV9,TRBJ2-1,CASSVVGRTGGFDEQFF
TRBV7-8,TRBJ2-1,CASSLGQANEQFF
TRBV15,TRBJ2-3,CATSATGGADTQYF
TRBV7-8,TRBJ2-1,CASSLAVGGYNEQFF
TRBV5-1,TRBJ2-7,CASSLVGTGFYEQYF
TRBV7-9,TRBJ1-1,CASSMPNSGSRMNTEAFF
TRBV15,TRBJ1-2,CATSSRTGANYGYTF
TRBV18,TRBJ2-7,CASSPRQALSYEQYF
TRBV7-2,TRBJ2-3,CASGSRDTQYF
TRBV24-1,TRBJ2-1,CATVRTGGYNEQFF
TRBV7-2,TRBJ1-2,CASSLETTGGQYGYTF
TRBV7-9,TRBJ1-6,CASSLAGVNSPLHF
TRBV24-1,TRBJ2-7,CATSASGVIYEQYF
TRBV28,TRBJ1-1,CASSLMLQPDTEAFF
TRBV9,TRBJ1-1,CASSEQGADTEAFF
TRBV5-4,TRBJ2-7,CASSLHGGGLGEQYF
TRBV30,TRBJ1-1,CAWSYPGTALKAFF
TRBV27,TRBJ2-7,CASRDYSSYEQYF
TRBV14,TRBJ1-1,CASSQGYGGPSSTEAFF
TRBV20-1,TRBJ2-7,CSASWDGALEQYF
TRBV6-6,TRBJ2-4,CASTLELAKNIQYF
TRBV6-1,TRBJ2-7,CASKVTGGHEQYF
TRBV11-2,TRBJ2-7,CASSPAARPYEQYF
TRBV28,TRBJ1-6,CASSLHPQDPVGSPLHF
TRBV9,TRBJ2-1,CASTGQASSYNEQFF